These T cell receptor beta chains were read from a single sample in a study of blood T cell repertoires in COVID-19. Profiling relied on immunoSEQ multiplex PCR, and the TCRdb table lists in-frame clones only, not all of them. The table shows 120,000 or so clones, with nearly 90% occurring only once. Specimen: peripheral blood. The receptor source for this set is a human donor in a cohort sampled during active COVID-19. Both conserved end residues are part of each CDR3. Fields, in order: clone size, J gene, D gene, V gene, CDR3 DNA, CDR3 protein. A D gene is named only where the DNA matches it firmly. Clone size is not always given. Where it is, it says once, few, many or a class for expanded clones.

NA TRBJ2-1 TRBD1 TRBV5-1 TGCGCCAGCAGCTCTGGACAGGGGGCGGCCTACAATGAGCAGTTCTTC CASSSGQGAAYNEQFF
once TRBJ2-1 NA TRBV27 TGTGCCAGCAGTTTCGGGGTGGGATTGTCCTACAATGAGCAGTTCTTC CASSFGVGLSYNEQFF
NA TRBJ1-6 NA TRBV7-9 TGTGCCAGCAGCTTAGGCCAGGTTAATTCACCCCTCCACTTT CASSLGQVNSPLHF
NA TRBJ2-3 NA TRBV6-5 TGTGCCACCAACACAGAGACAGAATACACAGATACGCAGTATTTT CATNTETEYTDTQYF
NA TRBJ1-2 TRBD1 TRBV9 TGTGCCAGCAGCGTAGAGGTACAGGGGACGGGCTATGGCTACACCTTC CASSVEVQGTGYGYTF
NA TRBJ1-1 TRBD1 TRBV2 TGTGCCAGCATAGTGGGACAGGTGAACACTGAAGCTTTCTTT CASIVGQVNTEAFF
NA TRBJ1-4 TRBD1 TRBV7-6 TGTGCCAGCAGCTTAGCGCTGGCAGGGGGGAGTGAAAAACTGTTTTTT CASSLALAGGSEKLFF
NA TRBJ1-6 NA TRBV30 TGTGCCTGGGACTTGACAGCCCTTAATTCACCCCTCCACTTT CAWDLTALNSPLHF
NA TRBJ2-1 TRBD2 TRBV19 TGTGCCAGTAGGACTAGCGGGAGTTCCAATGAGCAGTTCTTC CASRTSGSSNEQFF
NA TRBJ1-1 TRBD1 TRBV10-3 TGTGCCATCAGTAGGACAGGGGGAATGAACACTGAAGCTTTCTTT CAISRTGGMNTEAFF
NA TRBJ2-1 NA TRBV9 TGTGCCAGCAGCGCCCCAAGGGGATTGGGTATCAATGAGCAGTTCTTC CASSAPRGLGINEQFF
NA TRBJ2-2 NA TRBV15 TGTGCCACCAGCAGCCAGGACAGACCGAACACCGGGGAGCTGTTTTTT CATSSQDRPNTGELFF
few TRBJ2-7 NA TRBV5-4 TGTGCCAGCAGCTCCGCGGGCACGAACTCCTACGAGCAGTACTTC CASSSAGTNSYEQYF
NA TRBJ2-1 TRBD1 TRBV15 TGTGCCACCAGCGACAGGGATTCGTACAATGAGCAGTTCTTC CATSDRDSYNEQFF
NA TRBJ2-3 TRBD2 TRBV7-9 TGTGCCAGCAGCCGACTAGCGGGTCTCACAGATACGCAGTATTTT CASSRLAGLTDTQYF
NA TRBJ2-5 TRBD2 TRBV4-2 TGTGCCAGCAGCCAACCCGGGGGACTAGGCAAAGAGACCCAGTACTTC CASSQPGGLGKETQYF
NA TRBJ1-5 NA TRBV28 TGTGCCAGCACCCTCCCACGGGGTTACAATCAGCCCCAGCATTTT CASTLPRGYNQPQHF
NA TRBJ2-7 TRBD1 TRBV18 TGTGCCAGCTCACTCGGACAGGAAGGCGAGCAGTACTTC CASSLGQEGEQYF
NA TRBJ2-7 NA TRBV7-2 TGTGCCAGCAGCCCTGGCACAGGGTGCTACGAGCAGTACTTC CASSPGTGCYEQYF
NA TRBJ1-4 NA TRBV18 TGTGCCAGCTCACCACAAACAGGAACTAATGAAAAACTGTTTTTT CASSPQTGTNEKLFF
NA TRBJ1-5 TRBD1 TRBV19 TGTGCCAGTAGGGAGGACAGGGCAAGCAATCAGCCCCAGCATTTT CASREDRASNQPQHF
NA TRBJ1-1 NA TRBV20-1 TGCAGTGCTAGTTTGCCGGGGGGCCGCACTGAAGCTTTCTTT CSASLPGGRTEAFF
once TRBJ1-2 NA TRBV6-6 TGTGCCAGCAGTCCACGCGGGGGGCCGGTTGCAGTAGTCTATGGCTACACCTTC CASSPRGGPVAVVYGYTF
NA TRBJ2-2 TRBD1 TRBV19 TGTGCCAGTAGTATCGGGCGACAGGGTACCGGGGAGCTGTTTTTT CASSIGRQGTGELFF
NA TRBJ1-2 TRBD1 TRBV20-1 TGCAGTGCTCGCAGACAGGGACGTTACACCTTC CSARRQGRYTF
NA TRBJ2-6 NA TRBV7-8 TGTGCCAGCAGCTTAGAAGGACAGTCCGGGGCCAACGTCCTGACTTTC CASSLEGQSGANVLTF
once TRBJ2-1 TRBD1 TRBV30 TGTGCCCTCGGGGGACAGGCGATCGCCAATGAGCAGTTCTTC CALGGQAIANEQFF
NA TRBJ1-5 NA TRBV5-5 TGTGCCAGCAGCTTGACAAGTAGCAATCAGCCCCAGCATTTT CASSLTSSNQPQHF
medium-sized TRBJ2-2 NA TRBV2 TGTGCCAGCAGTGGAGGGGGGACAGTAGAGCTGTTTTTT CASSGGGTVELFF
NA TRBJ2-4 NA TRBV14 TGTGCCAGCAGCCCAGGGGTAGCCAAAAACATTCAGTACTTC CASSPGVAKNIQYF